This TCR beta chain was sequenced for a study of spatial heterogeneity in lung cancer. Study conclusions and caveats: Counts of expanded alpha and beta TCRs within tumors tracked the tumor nonsynonymous mutation count.

Time point described: sample taken at primary tumor resection. Material for sequencing was whole RNA from tumor, nontumor lung or frozen PBMC, left unsorted. CDR3 length: 16 amino acids. Germline CDR1 is SGHTA and CDR2 is FQGTGA. Trimming pared 4 bases from V and 4 bases from J, leaving 17 bases between. One entry per CDR3 protein, called by TCRdb with MiXCR from the 5' RACE reads. The sample carries 1,500 to 2,000 distinct CDR3 sequences, around 5.5% recorded once. This clonotype is categorized as medium-sized. What it recognizes is unknown. This clonotype originated in a male donor with early-stage non-small cell lung cancer. The genes are TRBV7-3 and TRBJ2-1, with D possibly matching TRBD1 (7 bases). This material consisted of lung tumor tissue, taken at surgery. CDR3 protein: CASSWEGGAGYNEQFF. CDR3 nucleotides: TGTGCCAGCAGCTGGGAAGGGGGCGCGGGATACAATGAGCAGTTCTTC.